This TCR beta chain was recovered during a study of blood T cell repertoires in COVID-19 (dated by TCRdb to between 2020 and 2021). Notes on the research overall: Samples covering the acute and convalescent phases of COVID-19 were provided by collaborators in the United States, Italy and Spain. The prospective study material was composed of cDNA or gDNA derived from T cells, B-cell-depleted T cells, or PBMCs. Subjects who had been exposed to COVID-19, were actively infected with it, or had recovered from it provided the deeply sampled blood TCRbeta repertoires that made up the dataset. Where available, HLA class I and class II types were taken from metadata supplied by the sample provider and were not determined by assay-based typing. The samples were drawn from two sources: the first 160 participants of the ongoing ImmuneRACE study, and over 950 subjects contributed by 6 global collaborators. The repertoires were made available in a free public database intended to serve as a resource for research on the immune response to SARS-CoV-2. The sample metadata nearly always contained a de-identified subject ID, COVID-19 status, age in years and sex. Findings and caveats that apply to the study as a whole: How much clinical and demographic metadata was included differed by source and by participant, and the metadata was provided uncurated.

This clone was detected a few times. The specificity of this receptor is unknown. No base quality values were provided; no much bigger clone lies one nucleotide off. The germline V gene yields SGHRS for CDR1 and YFSETQ for CDR2. The CDR3, from cysteine to phenylalanine, totals 14 residues. The retained sequence is limited to the CDR3, 42 bases, with the frame set at the first base. V is pared back by 0 bases and J by 8 bases, with 12 bases lying between the germline termini. Each collaborating institution followed its own protocols to collect whole blood in K2EDTA tubes. Collaborator samples were shipped for TCRbeta analysis as frozen whole blood, isolated PBMCs, or DNA extracted from either sample type. TCRbeta CDR3 regions were amplified from genomic DNA using the immunoSEQ Assay, a bias-controlled multiplex PCR. Turning to the authors' computational methods: Within the assay, amplification of reference gene primers was used to estimate how many nucleated cells each sample contained. To quantify the absolute abundance of each unique TCRbeta CDR3 rearrangement, sequence reads were collapsed and filtered. Productive Simpson clonality was computed per sample as the square root of Simpson's diversity index over productive rearrangements. Drawn from immuneACCESS, this table holds only the in-frame rearrangements with V and J called that TCRdb kept. Clones are partly lost; checked studies trace under half to an unresolved V gene and leave the rest unexplained. That table supplies the V and J calls and clone size; D and trimming were determined from the DNA. The sample data list about 380,000 clones, and roughly 85% of these were observed just once. The biggest ten clones account for roughly 3.6% of the sample.

The receptor chain draws on TRBV5-1 and TRBJ2-1; the D gene is perhaps TRBD1, on 5 matching bases. The sequence was collected from a woman between 18 and 29 years old with acute or convalescent COVID-19. Sequenced input: peripheral blood. The CDR3 region has the sequence CASSLVGVGDEQFF. The DNA reads as follows: TGCGCCAGCAGCTTGGTAGGGGTGGGCGATGAGCAGTTCTTC.